The sequence of this T cell receptor (beta chain) was determined in a study of T cells in Graves' hyperthyroidism and ophthalmopathy. This clonotype was counted between two and nine times. The germline V gene encodes CDR1 DFQATT and CDR2 SNEGSKA (reference sequence). The V end lost 5 bases, the J end lost 1 base, and 23 bases lay between the germline ends. There are 17 residues in the CDR3. The source material, RNA transcripts, was used to amplify TCR beta CDR3 regions. First-round RT-PCR targeting the TCR CDR3 was performed with the HTBI primer set. TCRdb re-analysed the multiplex PCR reads in MiXCR, keeping a single row per CDR3 protein. The data contain hundreds of thousands of distinct CDR3 sequences, roughly 37% of them singletons. PBMCs were collected from a 10 ml volume of fresh peripheral blood.

The sample taken for sequencing was blood. The clonotype was recovered from a man younger than 30 with Graves' hyperthyroidism. The chain joins TRBV20-1 to TRBJ1-1; no clear D. The CDR3 coding sequence is TGCAGTGCTCTTGGCGAGGCAGATCCTGTGACGAACACTGAAGCTTTCTTT. Its translation is CSALGEADPVTNTEAFF.